This TCR beta chain comes out of a study of T cells in Graves' hyperthyroidism and ophthalmopathy. Overall study findings and caveats: Blood also contained most expanded thyroid clonotypes above 0.001.

The V gene's germline CDR1 is MNHEY and CDR2 SVGAGI. Trimming removed 6 bases from V and 1 base from J, with 13 bases in between. The CDR3 sequence is 15 residues long. RNA transcripts gave rise to amplified TCR beta CDR3 regions. In the first-round RT-PCR of the TCR CDR3, the HTBI primer set was used. TCRdb recomputed calls from the multiplex PCR reads with MiXCR, one row per CDR3 protein. This sample carries more than 500,000 distinct CDR3 sequences, about 45% of them seen once, and the ten largest clones take 15% to 20%. As for this clonotype: Its target is unknown.

The receptor was derived from an adult woman with Graves' disease, either hyperthyroidism or ophthalmopathy (not recorded which). The sequenced sample was peripheral blood or thyroid tissue (not recorded which). This chain connects TRBV6-5 to TRBJ1-5, with D possibly being TRBD1 (5 bases). CDR3 region: CASSATQGSNQPQHF. CDR3 coding DNA: TGTGCCAGCAGCGCAACTCAGGGCAGCAATCAGCCCCAGCATTTT.